One T cell receptor beta chain is described in this entry. This entry belongs to a study of cytomegalovirus exposure and HLA in healthy donors. Per the germline V gene, CDR1 is LGHNA and CDR2 is YNFKEQ. Trimming took 2 bases from V and 4 from J, leaving 20 bases between them. The CDR3 loop spans 18 amino acids. Primers included in the PCR were 60 Vbeta and 13 Jbeta primers. Data came from immunoSEQ multiplex PCR; TCRdb stores just in-frame clones and leaves some out. The listing records 100,000 to 150,000 clones. This rearrangement joins TRBV4-2 to TRBJ1-4; no clear D. The source of this sequence is a man younger than 45 in good health and CMV-seronegative. Sequencing was performed on PBMCs. The CDR3 is CASSQLQADWLGNEKLFF. The CDR3 DNA reads as TGTGCCAGCAGCCAACTTCAGGCGGACTGGCTGGGTAATGAAAAACTGTTTTTT.